This section outlines one T cell receptor beta chain sequence together with its context. The antigen this receptor binds is unknown. Per-base qualities were not stored, and no clone one base away is much larger. This sample is part of a study of blood T cell repertoires in COVID-19 (dated by TCRdb to between 2020 and 2021). In the study overall: The collaborator samples originated in the United States, Italy and Spain and spanned the acute and convalescent phases of COVID-19. The material from the prospective study consisted of cDNA or gDNA derived from T cells, B-cell-depleted T cells, or PBMCs. The dataset comprised deeply sampled blood TCRbeta repertoires from subjects exposed to, actively infected with, or recovered from COVID-19. The repertoires were released in a freely available public database meant as a resource for research on the immune response to SARS-CoV-2. The samples were drawn from the first 160 participants of the ongoing ImmuneRACE study and from some 1,300 subjects provided by 6 global collaborators. Nearly every sample came with metadata listing a de-identified subject ID, COVID-19 status, age in years and sex. Where available, HLA class I and class II types were obtained from metadata supplied by the sample provider rather than from assay-based typing.

Overall study results and their limits: Clinical and demographic metadata were provided uncurated, with the amount varying by source and participant.

Participants in the prospective study were enrolled through a virtual design, were aged roughly 18 to 100 years, and lived in approximately 24 United States geographic areas. In the prospective study, cohorts were assigned on the basis of participant-reported clinical history obtained from a screening survey and a study questionnaire. Recovered participants in ImmuneRACE Cohort 3 were defined as having two consecutive negative NP/OP PCR tests, clearance from a healthcare professional, or resolution of symptoms. Mobile phlebotomists in the prospective study collected whole blood, serum and a nasopharyngeal or oropharyngeal swab from every participant. Prospective study participants could optionally give additional blood draws and questionnaires over a roughly two-month period. Before DNA extraction, blood samples from the prospective study were shipped at room temperature or frozen. TCRbeta CDR3 regions were amplified from genomic DNA using the immunoSEQ Assay, a bias-controlled multiplex PCR. The source study handled its data this way. Nucleated cell counts per sample were estimated from amplification of reference gene primers within the assay. To quantify the absolute abundance of each unique TCRbeta CDR3 rearrangement, sequence reads were collapsed and filtered. Productive Simpson clonality was computed per sample as the square root of Simpson's diversity index over productive rearrangements. Sourced from immuneACCESS, this table was stored by TCRdb with only in-frame sequences that have V and J called. A share of the clones is absent; for the studies checked, an unresolved V gene accounts for under half, and the remainder has no known explanation. That table is the source of V, J and clone size, and D and trimming were worked out from the DNA. This sample holds more than 250,000 clones; around 87% were observed only once. The ten most abundant clones make up approximately 5% of the sample.

This sequence was found in a woman aged 25 to 39 who had recovered from COVID-19. The sequencing input was PBMCs or T cells enriched from blood (not recorded which).

The CDR3 protein: CASSLGTGGGQPQHF. The bases read TGCGCCAGCAGCTTGGGGACAGGGGGCGGTCAGCCCCAGCATTTT. This receptor chain uses TRBV5-1 and TRBJ1-5, with 11 bases in between that match TRBD1. Trimming takes 0 bases off V and 6 bases off J; junction bases not matched to a gene: 2. CDR1 and CDR2, looked up from the germline V gene, are SGHRS and YFSETQ. Measured from the cysteine to the phenylalanine, the CDR3 is 15 residues long. The DNA shown is the 45-base CDR3, in frame from base 1.